This T cell receptor (beta chain) was recovered during a study of blood T cell repertoires in COVID-19. Study details: COVID-19 samples collected from the United States, Italy and Spain covered acute and convalescent phases. The analysed material was cDNA or gDNA that came from T cells, B-cell-depleted T cells, or PBMCs.

As originally analysed: Quantification of nucleated cells was approximated via reference gene primer amplification. Sequencing was performed with immunoSEQ multiplex PCR; in TCRdb, only in-frame clones are kept and a portion is missing. The V and J calls and clone size come from that table; D and trimming were worked out from the DNA. There are over 100,000 clones in the sample; roughly 84% occur only once, and less than 1.5% lies in the top ten. The V gene's germline CDR1 is LNHDA and CDR2 SQIVND (reference sequence). The CDR3 loop spans 15 amino acids. V shed 0 bases, J shed 6 bases, and the junction held 1 base outside the gene matches.

The V gene is TRBV19, the J gene TRBJ1-6; 8 nucleotides match TRBD1. This clonotype was obtained from a man aged 40-49 years with acute or convalescent COVID-19. What was sequenced was peripheral blood. The DNA of the CDR3 is TGTGCCAGTAGTATAGACACAGGGGGTAATTCACCCCTCCACTTT. Protein sequence: CASSIDTGGNSPLHF.